This T cell receptor beta chain derives from a study of control samples from healthy donors and cancer patients. Data came from immunoSEQ multiplex PCR; TCRdb stores just in-frame clones and leaves some out. The data contain about 22,000 clones, approximately 80% of them singletons. The CDR3 contains 12 residues. V lost 4 bases and J lost 5, with 7 bases in between. Per germline, CDR1 SGHAT and CDR2 FQDESV (reference sequence). V and J are TRBV11-1 and TRBJ2-3, with a weak D call TRBD1 (5 bases). The sample consisted of PBMCs. The receptor comes from a man aged 60 to 69 with head and neck cancer. The CDR3 loop reads CASSSDRDTQYF. The CDR3 DNA is TGTGCCAGCAGCTCCGACAGAGATACGCAGTATTTT.